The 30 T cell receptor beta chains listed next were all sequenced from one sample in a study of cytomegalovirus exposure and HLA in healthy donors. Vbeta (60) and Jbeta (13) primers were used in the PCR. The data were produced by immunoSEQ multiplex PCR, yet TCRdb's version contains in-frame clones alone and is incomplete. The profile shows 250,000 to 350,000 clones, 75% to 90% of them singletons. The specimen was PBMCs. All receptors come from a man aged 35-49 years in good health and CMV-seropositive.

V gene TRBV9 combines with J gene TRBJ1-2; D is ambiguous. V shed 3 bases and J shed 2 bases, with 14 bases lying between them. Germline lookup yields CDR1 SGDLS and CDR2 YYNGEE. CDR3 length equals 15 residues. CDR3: CASSDWTEENYGYTF. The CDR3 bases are TGTGCCAGCAGCGACTGGACGGAGGAGAACTATGGCTACACCTTC. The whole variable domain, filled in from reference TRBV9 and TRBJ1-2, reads DSGVTQTPKHLITATGQRVTLRCSPRSGDLSVYWYQQSLDQGLQFLIQYYNGEERAKGNILERFSAQQFPDLHSELNLSSLELGDSALYFCASSDWTEENYGYTFGSGTRLTVV.

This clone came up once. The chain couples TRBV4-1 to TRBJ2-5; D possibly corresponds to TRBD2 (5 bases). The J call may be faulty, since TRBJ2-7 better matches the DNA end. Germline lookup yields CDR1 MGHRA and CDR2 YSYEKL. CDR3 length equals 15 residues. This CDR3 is CASSQDLTGSYEQYF. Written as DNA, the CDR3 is TGCGCCAGCAGCCAAGATCTGACGGGATCGTACGAGCAGTACTTC.

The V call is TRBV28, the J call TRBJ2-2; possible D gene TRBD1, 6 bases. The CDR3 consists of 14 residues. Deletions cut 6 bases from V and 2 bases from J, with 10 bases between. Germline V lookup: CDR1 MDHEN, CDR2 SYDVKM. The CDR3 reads CASRRQVNTGELFF. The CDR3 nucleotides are TGTGCCAGCAGAAGACAGGTCAACACCGGGGAGCTGTTTTTT.

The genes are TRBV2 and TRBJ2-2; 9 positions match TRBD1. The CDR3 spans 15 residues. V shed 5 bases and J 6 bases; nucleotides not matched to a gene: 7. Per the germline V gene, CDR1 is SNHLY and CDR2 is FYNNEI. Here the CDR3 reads CASSTGGALAGELFF. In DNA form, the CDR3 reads TGTGCCAGCAGTACAGGGGGCGCTCTTGCCGGGGAGCTGTTTTTT.

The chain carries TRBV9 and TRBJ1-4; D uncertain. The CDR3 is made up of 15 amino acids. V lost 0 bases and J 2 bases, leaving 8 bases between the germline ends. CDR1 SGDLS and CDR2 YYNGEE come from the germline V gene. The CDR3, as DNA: TGTGCCAGCAGCGTAGGGGGAGTCACTAATGAAAAACTGTTTTTT. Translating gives CASSVGGVTNEKLFF.

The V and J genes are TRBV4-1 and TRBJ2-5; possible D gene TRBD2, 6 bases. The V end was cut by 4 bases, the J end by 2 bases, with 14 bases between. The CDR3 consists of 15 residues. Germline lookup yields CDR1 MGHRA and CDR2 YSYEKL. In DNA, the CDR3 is TGCGCCAGCAGCCCCCATTCGGGAGAACAAGAGACCCAGTACTTC. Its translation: CASSPHSGEQETQYF.

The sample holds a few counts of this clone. This CDR3 reads CASSSREAKELFF. The DNA of the CDR3 is TGTGCCAGCAGCTCCCGAGAGGCTAAAGAACTGTTTTTT. The chain uses TRBV7-9 and TRBJ1-4; D unclear. CDR1 and CDR2 from the germline V gene are SEHNR and FQNEAQ (reference sequence). The CDR3 consists of 13 residues. V was trimmed by 4 bases and J by 12 bases, leaving 15 bases between them.

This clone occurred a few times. CDR3: CASSYRGSIEQFF. CDR3 nucleotide sequence: TGTGCCAGCAGCTATCGCGGGAGCATTGAGCAGTTCTTC. The chain carries TRBV5-8 and TRBJ2-1; 7 bases align to TRBD2. Trimming at V came to 3 bases and at J to 9 bases, leaving 6 bases not matched to a gene. This CDR3 is built from 13 residues. Germline CDR1 and CDR2: SGHTS and YDEGEE. Variable domain in full (rest from reference TRBV5-8 and TRBJ2-1): EAGVTQSPTHLIKTRGQQATLRCSPISGHTSVYWYQQALGLGLQFLLWYDEGEERNRGNFPPRFSGRQFPNYSSELNVNALELEDSALYLCASSYRGSIEQFFGPGTRLTVL.

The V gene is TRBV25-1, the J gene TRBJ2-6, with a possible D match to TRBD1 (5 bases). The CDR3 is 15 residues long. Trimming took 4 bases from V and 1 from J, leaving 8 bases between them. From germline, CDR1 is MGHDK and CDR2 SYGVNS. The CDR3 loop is CASSGSGSGANVLTF. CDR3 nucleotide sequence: TGTGCCAGCAGTGGATCAGGGTCTGGGGCCAACGTCCTGACTTTC.

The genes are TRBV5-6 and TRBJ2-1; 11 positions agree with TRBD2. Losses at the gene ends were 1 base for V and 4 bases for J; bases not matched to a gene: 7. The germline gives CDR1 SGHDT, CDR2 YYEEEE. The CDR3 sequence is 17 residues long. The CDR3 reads CASSLLPSGRNYNEQFF. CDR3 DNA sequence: TGTGCCAGCAGCTTGCTCCCTAGCGGGAGGAATTACAATGAGCAGTTCTTC.

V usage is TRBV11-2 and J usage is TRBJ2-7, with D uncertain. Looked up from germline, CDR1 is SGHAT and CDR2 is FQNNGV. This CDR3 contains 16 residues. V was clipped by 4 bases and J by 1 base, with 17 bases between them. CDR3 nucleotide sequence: TGTGCCAGCAGCTCCCGCGGTATGCTCGGTTCCTACGAGCAGTACTTC. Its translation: CASSSRGMLGSYEQYF.

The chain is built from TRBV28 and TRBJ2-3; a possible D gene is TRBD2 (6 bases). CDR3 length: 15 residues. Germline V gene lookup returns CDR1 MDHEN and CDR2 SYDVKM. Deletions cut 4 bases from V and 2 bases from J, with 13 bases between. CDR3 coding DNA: TGTGCCAGCAGTTCCAGCGGAGGGACCACAGATACGCAGTATTTT. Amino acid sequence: CASSSSGGTTDTQYF.

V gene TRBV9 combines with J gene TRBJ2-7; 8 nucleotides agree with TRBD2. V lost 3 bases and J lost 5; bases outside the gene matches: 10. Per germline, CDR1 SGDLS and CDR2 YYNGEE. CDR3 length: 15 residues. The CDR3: CASSAYTSGGDEQYF. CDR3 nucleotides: TGTGCCAGCAGCGCTTATACTAGCGGCGGGGACGAGCAGTACTTC.

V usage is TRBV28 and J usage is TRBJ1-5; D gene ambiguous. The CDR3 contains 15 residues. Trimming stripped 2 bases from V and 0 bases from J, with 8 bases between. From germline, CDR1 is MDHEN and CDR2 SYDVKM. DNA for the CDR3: TGTGCCAGCAGTTTAGCCAGTTCTAGCAATCAGCCCCAGCATTTT. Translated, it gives CASSLASSSNQPQHF.

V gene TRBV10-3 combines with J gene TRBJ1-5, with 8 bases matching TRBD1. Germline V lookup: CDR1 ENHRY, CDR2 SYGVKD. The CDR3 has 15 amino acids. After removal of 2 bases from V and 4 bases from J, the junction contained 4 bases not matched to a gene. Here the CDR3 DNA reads TGTGCCATCAGTGAGAACAGGGGGGCAAATCAGCCCCAGCATTTT. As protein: CAISENRGANQPQHF.

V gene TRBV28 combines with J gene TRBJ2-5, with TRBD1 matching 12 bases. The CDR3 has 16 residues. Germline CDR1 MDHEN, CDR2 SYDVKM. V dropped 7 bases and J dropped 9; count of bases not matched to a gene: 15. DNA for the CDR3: TGTGCCAGCATCAATAGAGGGACAGGGGGCGATAGGGCCCAGTACTTC. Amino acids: CASINRGTGGDRAQYF. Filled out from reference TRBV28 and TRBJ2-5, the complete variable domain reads DVKVTQSSRYLVKRTGEKVFLECVQDMDHENMFWYRQDPGLGLRLIYFSYDVKMKEKGDIPEGYSVSREKKERFSLILESASTNQTSMYLCASINRGTGGDRAQYFGPGTRLLVL.

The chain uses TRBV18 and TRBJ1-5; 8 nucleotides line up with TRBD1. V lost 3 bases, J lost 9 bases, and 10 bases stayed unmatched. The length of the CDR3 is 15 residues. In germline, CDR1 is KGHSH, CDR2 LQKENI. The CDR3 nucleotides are TGTGCCAGCTCACCGACGACAGGGGCGGGGTGGCCCCAGCATTTT. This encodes CASSPTTGAGWPQHF.

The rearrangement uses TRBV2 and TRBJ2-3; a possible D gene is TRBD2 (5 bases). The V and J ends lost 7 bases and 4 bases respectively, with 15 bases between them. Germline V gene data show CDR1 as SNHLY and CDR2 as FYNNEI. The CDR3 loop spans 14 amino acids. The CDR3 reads CASKSGLAADTQYF. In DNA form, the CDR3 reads TGTGCCAGCAAAAGCGGTTTGGCAGCAGATACGCAGTATTTT.

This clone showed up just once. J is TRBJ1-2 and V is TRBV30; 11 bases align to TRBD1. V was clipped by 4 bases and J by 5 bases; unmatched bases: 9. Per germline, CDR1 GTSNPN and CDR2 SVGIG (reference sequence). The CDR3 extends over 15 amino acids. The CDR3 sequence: CAWTTGTGGNYGYTF. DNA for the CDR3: TGTGCCTGGACAACCGGGACAGGGGGAAATTATGGCTACACCTTC.

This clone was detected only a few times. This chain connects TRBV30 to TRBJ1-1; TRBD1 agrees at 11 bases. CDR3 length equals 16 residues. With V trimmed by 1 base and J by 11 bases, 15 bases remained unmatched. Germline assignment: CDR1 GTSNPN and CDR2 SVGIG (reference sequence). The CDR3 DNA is TGTGCCTGGAGTGCTGGACAGGGGGCGACCCGAGAGCGCGCTTTCTTT. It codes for CAWSAGQGATRERAFF.

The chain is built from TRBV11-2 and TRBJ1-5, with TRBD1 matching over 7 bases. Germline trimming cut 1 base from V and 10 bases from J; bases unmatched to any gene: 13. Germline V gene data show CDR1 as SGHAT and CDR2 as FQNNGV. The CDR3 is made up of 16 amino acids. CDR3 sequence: CASSLGRGNPDLPQHF. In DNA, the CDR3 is TGTGCCAGCAGCTTAGGCAGGGGGAACCCCGATTTACCCCAGCATTTT.

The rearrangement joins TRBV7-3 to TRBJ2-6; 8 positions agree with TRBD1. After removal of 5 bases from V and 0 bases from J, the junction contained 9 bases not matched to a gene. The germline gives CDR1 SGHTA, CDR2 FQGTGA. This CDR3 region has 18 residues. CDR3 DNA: TGTGCCAGCAGCACCCCGGGACAGGCGGACTCTGGGGCCAACGTCCTGACTTTC. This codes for CASSTPGQADSGANVLTF. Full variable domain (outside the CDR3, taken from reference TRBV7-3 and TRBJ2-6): GAGVSQTPSNKVTEKGKYVELRCDPISGHTALYWYRQSLGQGPEFLIYFQGTGAADDSGLPNDRFFAVRPEGSVSTLKIQRTERGDSAVYLCASSTPGQADSGANVLTFGAGSRLTVL.

The CDR3: CASSSHRGGYEQYF. The CDR3 DNA reads TGTGCCAGCAGTTCCCACAGGGGGGGCTACGAGCAGTACTTC. This rearrangement joins TRBV28 to TRBJ2-7, with D perhaps matching TRBD1 (8 bases). CDR3 size: 14 residues. Trimming pared 4 bases from V and 3 bases from J, leaving 13 bases between. Germline values: CDR1 MDHEN, CDR2 SYDVKM.

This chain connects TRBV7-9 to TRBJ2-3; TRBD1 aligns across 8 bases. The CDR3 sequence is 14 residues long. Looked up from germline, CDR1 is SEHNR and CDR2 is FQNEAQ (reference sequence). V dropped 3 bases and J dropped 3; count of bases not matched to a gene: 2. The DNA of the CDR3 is TGTGCCAGCAGCTTGACAGGGGTGACAGATACGCAGTATTTT. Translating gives CASSLTGVTDTQYF.

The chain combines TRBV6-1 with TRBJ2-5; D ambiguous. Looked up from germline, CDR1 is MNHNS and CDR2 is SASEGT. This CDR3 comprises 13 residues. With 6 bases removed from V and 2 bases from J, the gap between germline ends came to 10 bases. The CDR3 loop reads CASSRDMQETQYF. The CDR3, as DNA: TGTGCCAGCAGCCGAGATATGCAAGAGACCCAGTACTTC.

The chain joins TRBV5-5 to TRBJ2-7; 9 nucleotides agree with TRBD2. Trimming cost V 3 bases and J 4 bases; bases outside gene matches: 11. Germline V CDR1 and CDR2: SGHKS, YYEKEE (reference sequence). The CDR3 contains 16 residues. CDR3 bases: TGTGCCAGCAGCTCCCCGCTGAGGGGACTAGCATACGAGCAGTACTTC. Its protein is CASSSPLRGLAYEQYF.

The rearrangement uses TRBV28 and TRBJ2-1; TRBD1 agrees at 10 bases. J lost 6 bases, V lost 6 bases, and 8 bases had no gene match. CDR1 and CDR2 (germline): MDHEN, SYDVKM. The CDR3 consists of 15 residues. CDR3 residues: CASRTPGQGRNEQFF. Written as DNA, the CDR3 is TGTGCCAGCAGGACCCCGGGACAGGGGCGCAATGAGCAGTTCTTC.

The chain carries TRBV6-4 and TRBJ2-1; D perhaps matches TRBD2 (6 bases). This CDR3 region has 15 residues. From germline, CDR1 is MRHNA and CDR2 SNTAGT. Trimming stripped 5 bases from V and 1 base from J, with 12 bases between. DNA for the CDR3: TGTGCCAGCAGTCCAACCCGGGAGTCCTACAATGAGCAGTTCTTC. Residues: CASSPTRESYNEQFF.

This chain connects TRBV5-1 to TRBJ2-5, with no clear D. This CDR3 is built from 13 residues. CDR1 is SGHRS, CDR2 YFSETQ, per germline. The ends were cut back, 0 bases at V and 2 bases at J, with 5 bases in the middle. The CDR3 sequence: CASSLAVQETQYF. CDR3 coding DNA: TGCGCCAGCAGCTTGGCGGTACAAGAGACCCAGTACTTC. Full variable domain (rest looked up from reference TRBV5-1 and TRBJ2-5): KAGVTQTPRYLIKTRGQQVTLSCSPISGHRSVSWYQQTPGQGLQFLFEYFSETQRNKGNFPGRFSGRQFSNSRSEMNVSTLELGDSALYLCASSLAVQETQYFGPGTRLLVL.

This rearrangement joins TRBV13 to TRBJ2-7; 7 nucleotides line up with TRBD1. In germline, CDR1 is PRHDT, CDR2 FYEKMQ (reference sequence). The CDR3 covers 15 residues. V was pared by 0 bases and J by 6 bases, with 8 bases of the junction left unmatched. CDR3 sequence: CASSLGQGRGREQYF. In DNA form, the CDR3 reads TGTGCCAGCAGCTTAGGGCAGGGTAGGGGGCGCGAGCAGTACTTC.